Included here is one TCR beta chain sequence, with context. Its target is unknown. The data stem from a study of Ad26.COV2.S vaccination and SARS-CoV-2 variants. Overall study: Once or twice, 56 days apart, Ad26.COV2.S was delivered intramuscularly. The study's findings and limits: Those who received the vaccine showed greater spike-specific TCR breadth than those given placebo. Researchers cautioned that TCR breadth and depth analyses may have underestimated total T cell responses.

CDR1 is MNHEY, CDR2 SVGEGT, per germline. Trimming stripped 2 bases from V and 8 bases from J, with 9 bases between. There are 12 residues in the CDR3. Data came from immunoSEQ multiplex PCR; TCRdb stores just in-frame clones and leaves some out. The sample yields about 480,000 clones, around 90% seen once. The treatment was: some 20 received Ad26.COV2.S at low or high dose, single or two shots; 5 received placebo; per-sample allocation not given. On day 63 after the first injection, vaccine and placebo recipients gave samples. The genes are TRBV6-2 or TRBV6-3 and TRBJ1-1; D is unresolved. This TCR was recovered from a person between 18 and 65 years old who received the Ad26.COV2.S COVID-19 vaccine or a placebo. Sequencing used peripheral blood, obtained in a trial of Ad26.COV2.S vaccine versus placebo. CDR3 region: CASSYGRGEAFF. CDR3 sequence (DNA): TGTGCCAGCAGTTACGGTCGGGGAGAAGCTTTCTTT.